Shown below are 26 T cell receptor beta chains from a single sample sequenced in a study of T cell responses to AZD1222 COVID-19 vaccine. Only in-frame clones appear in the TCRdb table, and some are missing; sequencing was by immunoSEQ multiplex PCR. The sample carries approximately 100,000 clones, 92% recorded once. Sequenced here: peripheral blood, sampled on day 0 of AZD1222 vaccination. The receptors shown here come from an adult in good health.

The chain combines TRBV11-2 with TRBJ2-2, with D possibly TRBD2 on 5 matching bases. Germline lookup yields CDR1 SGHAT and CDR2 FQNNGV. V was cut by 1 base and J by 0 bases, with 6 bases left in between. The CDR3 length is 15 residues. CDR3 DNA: TGTGCCAGCAGCTTAGCTAGCACGAACACCGGGGAGCTGTTTTTT. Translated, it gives CASSLASTNTGELFF.

The CDR3 is CASIPGEQYF. In DNA form, the CDR3 reads TGTGCCAGTATCCCCGGCGAGCAGTACTTC. V gene TRBV19 combines with J gene TRBJ2-7; D is ambiguous. The V and J ends lost 7 bases and 6 bases respectively, with 7 bases between them. The CDR3 runs to 10 residues. CDR1 is LNHDA, CDR2 SQIVND, per germline (reference sequence). Full variable domain (outside the CDR3, taken from reference TRBV19 and TRBJ2-7): DGGITQSPKYLFRKEGQNVTLSCEQNLNHDAMYWYRQDPGQGLRLIYYSQIVNDFQKGDIAEGYSVSREKKESFPLTVTSAQKNPTAFYLCASIPGEQYFGPGTRLTVT.

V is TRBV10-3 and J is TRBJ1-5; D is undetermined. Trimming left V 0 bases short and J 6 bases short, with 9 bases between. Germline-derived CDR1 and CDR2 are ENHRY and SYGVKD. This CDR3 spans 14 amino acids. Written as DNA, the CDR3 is TGTGCCATCAGTGAGTCGGCAGGTTCTCAGCCCCAGCATTTT. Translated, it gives CAISESAGSQPQHF.

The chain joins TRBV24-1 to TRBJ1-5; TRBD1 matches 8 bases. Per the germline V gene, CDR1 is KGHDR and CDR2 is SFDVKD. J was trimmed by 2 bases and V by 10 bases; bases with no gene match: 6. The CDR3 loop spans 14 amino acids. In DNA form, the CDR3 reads TGTGCCACGCAGGGGGCCGGGGGCAATCAGCCCCAGCATTTT. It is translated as CATQGAGGNQPQHF.

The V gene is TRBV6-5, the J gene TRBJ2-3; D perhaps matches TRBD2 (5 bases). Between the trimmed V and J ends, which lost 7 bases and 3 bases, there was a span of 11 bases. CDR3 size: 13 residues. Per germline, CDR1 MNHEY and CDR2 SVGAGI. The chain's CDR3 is CASMAGGTDTQYF. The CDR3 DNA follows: TGTGCCAGCATGGCTGGAGGTACAGATACGCAGTATTTT.

The CDR3 DNA reads as TGTGCCAGCAGTTACTTGGGTGAGCAGTTCTTC. This gives the protein CASSYLGEQFF. The V call is TRBV6-5, the J call TRBJ2-1; D gene unclear. Germline CDR1 reads MNHEY; CDR2 reads SVGAGI. This CDR3 is 11 amino acids long. V lost 1 base, J lost 9 bases, and 4 bases lay in between.

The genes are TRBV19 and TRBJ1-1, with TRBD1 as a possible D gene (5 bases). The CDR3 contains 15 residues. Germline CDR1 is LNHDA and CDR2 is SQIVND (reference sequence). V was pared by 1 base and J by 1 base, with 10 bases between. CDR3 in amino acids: CASSIAGQPNTEAFF. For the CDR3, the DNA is TGTGCCAGTAGTATAGCGGGGCAGCCGAACACTGAAGCTTTCTTT.

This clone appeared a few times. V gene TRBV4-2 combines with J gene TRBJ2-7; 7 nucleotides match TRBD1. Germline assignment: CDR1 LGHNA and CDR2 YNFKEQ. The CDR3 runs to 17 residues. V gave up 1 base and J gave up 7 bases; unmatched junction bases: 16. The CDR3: CASSQVRSDTGVGEQYF. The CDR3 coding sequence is TGTGCCAGCAGCCAAGTTCGATCCGATACAGGGGTAGGGGAGCAGTACTTC.

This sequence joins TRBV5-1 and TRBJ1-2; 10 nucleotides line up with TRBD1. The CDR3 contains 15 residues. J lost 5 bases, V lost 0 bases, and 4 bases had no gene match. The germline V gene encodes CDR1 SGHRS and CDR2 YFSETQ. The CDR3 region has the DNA TGCGCCAGCAGCTTGGCACCGGACAGGGGGTATGGCTACACCTTC. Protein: CASSLAPDRGYGYTF.

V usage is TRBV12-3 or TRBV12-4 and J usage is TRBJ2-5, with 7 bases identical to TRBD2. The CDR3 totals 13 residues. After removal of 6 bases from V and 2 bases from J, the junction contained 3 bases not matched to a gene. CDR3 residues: CASRPGGQETQYF. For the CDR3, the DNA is TGTGCCAGCAGGCCGGGGGGACAAGAGACCCAGTACTTC.

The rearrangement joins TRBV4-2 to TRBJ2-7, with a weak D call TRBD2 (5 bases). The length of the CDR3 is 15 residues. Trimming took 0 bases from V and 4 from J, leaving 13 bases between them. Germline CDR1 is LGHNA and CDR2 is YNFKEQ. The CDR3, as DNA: TGTGCCAGCAGCCAAGATAGCGATTTGGGGTACGAGCAGTACTTC. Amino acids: CASSQDSDLGYEQYF.

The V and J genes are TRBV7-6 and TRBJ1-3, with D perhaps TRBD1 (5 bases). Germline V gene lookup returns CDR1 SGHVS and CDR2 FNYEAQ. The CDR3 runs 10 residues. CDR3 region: CAQGGNTIYF. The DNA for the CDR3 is TGTGCTCAGGGAGGAAACACCATATATTTT.

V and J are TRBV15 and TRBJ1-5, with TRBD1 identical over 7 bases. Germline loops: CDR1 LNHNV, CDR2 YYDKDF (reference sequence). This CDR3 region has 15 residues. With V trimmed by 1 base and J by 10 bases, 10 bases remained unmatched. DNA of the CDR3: TGTGCCACCAGCAGAGGGTTACAGGGGAATGAACCCCAGCATTTT. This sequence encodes CATSRGLQGNEPQHF.

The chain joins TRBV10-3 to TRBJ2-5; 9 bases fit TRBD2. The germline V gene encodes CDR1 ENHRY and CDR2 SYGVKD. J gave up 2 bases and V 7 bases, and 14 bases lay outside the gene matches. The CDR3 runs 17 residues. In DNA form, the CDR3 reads TGTGCCATCAAAAGTAGCGGGAGAACGAGGGGGCAAGAGACCCAGTACTTC. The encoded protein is CAIKSSGRTRGQETQYF.

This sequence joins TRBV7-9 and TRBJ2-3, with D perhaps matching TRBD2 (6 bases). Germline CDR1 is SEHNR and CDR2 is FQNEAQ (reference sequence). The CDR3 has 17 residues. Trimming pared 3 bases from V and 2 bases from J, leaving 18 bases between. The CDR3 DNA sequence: TGTGCCAGCAGCTTGGGGTCGGGAATAGCGGACACAGATACGCAGTATTTT. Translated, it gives CASSLGSGIADTDTQYF.

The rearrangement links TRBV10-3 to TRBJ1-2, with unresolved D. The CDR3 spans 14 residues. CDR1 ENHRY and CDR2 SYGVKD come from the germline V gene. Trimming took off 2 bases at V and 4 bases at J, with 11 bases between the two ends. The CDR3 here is CAISEGNTLYGYTF. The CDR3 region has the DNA TGTGCCATCAGTGAGGGAAACACCCTCTATGGCTACACCTTC.

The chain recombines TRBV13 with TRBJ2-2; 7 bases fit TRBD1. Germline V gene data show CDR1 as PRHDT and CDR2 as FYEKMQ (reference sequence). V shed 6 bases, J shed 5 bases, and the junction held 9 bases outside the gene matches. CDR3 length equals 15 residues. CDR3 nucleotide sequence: TGTGCCAGCAGGAACAGGGGTCTTGGGACCGGGGAGCTGTTTTTT. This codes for CASRNRGLGTGELFF. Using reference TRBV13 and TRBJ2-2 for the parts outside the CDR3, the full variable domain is AAGVIQSPRHLIKEKRETATLKCYPIPRHDTVYWYQQGPGQDPQFLISFYEKMQSDKGSIPDRFSAQQFSDYHSELNMSSLELGDSALYFCASRNRGLGTGELFFGEGSRLTVL.

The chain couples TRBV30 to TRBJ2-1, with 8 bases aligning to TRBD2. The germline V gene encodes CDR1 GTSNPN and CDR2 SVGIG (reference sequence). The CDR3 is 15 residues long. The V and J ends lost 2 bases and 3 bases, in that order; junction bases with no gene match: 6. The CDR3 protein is CAWSSGLGNYNEQFF. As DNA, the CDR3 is TGTGCCTGGAGTTCGGGACTAGGGAACTACAATGAGCAGTTCTTC.

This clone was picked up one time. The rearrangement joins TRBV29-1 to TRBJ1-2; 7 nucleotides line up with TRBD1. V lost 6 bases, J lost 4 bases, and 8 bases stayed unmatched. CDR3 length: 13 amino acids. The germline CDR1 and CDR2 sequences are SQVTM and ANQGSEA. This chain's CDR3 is CSVDPGQLYGYTF. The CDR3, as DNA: TGCAGCGTCGATCCGGGACAGCTCTATGGCTACACCTTC.

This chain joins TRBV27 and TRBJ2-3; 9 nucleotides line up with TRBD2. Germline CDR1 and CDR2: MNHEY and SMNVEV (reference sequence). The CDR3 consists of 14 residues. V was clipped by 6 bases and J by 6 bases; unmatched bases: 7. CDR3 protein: CASRLAGVVDTQYF. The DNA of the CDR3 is TGTGCCAGCAGGTTAGCGGGAGTAGTGGATACGCAGTATTTT.

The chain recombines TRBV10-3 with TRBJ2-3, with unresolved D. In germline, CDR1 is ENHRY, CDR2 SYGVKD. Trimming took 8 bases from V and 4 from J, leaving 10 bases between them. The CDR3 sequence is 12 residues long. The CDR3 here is CAIGVWADTQYF. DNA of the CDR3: TGTGCCATCGGCGTTTGGGCAGATACGCAGTATTTT.

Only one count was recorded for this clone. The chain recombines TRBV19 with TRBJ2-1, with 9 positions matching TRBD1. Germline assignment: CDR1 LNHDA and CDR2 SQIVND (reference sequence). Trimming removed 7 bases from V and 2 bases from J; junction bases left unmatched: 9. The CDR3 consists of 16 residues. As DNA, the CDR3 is TGTGCCAGTACTCTCAGGTGGGACAGGGCCTACAATGAGCAGTTCTTC. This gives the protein CASTLRWDRAYNEQFF.

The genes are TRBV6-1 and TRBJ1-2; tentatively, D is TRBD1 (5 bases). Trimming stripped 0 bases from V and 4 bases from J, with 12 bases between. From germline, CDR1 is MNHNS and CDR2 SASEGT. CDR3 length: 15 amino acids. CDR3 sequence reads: CASSEAWQGPYGYTF. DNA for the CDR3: TGTGCCAGCAGTGAAGCATGGCAGGGACCCTATGGCTACACCTTC.

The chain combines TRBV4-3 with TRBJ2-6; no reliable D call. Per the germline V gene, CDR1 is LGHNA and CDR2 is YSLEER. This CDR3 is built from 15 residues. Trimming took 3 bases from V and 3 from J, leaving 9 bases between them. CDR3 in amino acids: CASSQLRDGANVLTF. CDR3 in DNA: TGCGCCAGCAGCCAGCTCAGAGATGGGGCCAACGTCCTGACTTTC.

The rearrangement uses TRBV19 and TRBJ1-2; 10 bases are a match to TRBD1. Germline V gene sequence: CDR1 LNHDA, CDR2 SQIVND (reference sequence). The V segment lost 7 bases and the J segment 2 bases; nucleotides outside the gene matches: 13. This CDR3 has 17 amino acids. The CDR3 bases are TGTGCCAGTACGACTCAGAGCGGGACAGGGGTAAACTATGGCTACACCTTC. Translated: CASTTQSGTGVNYGYTF.

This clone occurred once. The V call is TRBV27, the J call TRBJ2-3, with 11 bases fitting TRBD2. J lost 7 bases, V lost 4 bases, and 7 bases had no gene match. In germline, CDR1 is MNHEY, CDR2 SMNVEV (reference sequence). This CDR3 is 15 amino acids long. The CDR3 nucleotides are TGTGCCAGCAGTTGGGGAGGGACTAGCGGCAATACGCAGTATTTT. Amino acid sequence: CASSWGGTSGNTQYF.